This T cell receptor beta chain comes out of a study of blood T cell repertoires in COVID-19. For the study at large: Sources were T cells, B-cell-depleted T cells, or PBMCs; the material itself was cDNA or gDNA.

This clone appeared a few times. In the original processing: From reference gene primer amplification, estimates of nucleated cell counts were derived. TCRdb keeps only in-frame clones here, not all; method: immunoSEQ multiplex PCR. V and J calls plus clone size are reproduced from that table; the DNA served to infer D and trimming. This sample has roughly 40,000 clones, with around 90% found just once. This TCR derives from a human donor in a cohort sampled during active COVID-19. The specimen was peripheral blood.

The CDR3 nucleotides are TGTGCCAGCTCACCGCTCGGGACAGTGAATCAGCCCCAGCATTTT. It encodes CASSPLGTVNQPQHF. The V call is TRBV18, the J call TRBJ1-5, with 7 bases identical to TRBD1. Germline V gives CDR1 KGHSH, CDR2 LQKENI. The CDR3 consists of 15 residues. J gave up 4 bases and V 3 bases, and 6 bases lay outside the gene matches.